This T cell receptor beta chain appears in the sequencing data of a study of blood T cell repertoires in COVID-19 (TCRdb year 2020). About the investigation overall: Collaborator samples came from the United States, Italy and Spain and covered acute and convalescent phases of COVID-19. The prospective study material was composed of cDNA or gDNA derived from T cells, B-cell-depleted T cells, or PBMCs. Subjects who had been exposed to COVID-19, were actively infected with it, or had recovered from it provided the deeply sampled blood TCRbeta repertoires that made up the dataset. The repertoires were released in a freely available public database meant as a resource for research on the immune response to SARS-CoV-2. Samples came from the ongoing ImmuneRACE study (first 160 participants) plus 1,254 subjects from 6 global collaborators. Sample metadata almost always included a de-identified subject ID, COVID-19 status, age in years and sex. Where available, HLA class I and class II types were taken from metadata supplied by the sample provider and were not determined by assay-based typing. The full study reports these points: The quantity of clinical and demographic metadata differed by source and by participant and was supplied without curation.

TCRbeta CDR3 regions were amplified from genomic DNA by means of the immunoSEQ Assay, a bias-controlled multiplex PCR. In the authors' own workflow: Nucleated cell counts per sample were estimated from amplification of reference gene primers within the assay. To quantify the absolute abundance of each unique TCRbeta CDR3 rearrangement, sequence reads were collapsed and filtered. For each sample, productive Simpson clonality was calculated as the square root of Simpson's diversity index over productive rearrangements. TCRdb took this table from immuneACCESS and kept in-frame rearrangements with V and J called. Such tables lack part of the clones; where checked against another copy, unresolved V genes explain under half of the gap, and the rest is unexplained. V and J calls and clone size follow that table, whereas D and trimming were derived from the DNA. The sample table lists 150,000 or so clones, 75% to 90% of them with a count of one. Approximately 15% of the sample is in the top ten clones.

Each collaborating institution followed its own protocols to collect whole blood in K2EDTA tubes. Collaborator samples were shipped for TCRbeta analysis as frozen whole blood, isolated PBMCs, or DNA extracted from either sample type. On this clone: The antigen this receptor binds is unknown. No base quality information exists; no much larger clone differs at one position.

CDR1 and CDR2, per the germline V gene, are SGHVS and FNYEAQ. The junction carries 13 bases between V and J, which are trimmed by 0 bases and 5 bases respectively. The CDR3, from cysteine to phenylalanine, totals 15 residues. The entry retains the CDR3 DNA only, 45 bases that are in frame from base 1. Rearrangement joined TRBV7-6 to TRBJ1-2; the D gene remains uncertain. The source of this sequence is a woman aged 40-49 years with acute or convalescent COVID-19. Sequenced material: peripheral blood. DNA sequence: TGTGCCAGCAGCTTAGCGGAGGTTGACCGGTATGGCTACACCTTC. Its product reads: CASSLAEVDRYGYTF.